The T cell receptor (beta chain) under discussion was sequenced for a study of blood T cells in healthy people across ages. Findings and limits, study-wide: Leaving the PBMCs unsorted stopped any conclusive comparison of naive versus antigen-experienced cells.

There are many counts of this clonotype. Its target is unknown. V lost 6 bases, J lost 3 bases, and 36 bases lay in between. This CDR3 is 21 amino acids long. Next came a second PCR, run for about 6 to 12 cycles, which used a sample-barcoded 5' primer along with a J-beta primer mix. TCRdb itself ran the 5' RACE reads through MiXCR, one entry per CDR3 protein. This sample has around 1.5 million distinct CDR3 sequences; roughly a third occur once, and the top ten carry about 11%. This TCR came from a woman aged 30 to 39 in good health. The sequenced sample was blood. This sequence joins TRBV12-3 or TRBV12-4 and TRBJ2-7, with D possibly matching TRBD1 (6 bases). CDR3 DNA: TGTGCCAGCAGCCCTGGACAGCAACCCGCAGGCGACCGATCAGGCGACTACGAGCAGTACTTC. Protein: CASSPGQQPAGDRSGDYEQYF.